This T cell receptor beta chain was documented in a study of T cell responses to AZD1222 COVID-19 vaccine. Study-wide findings and caveats: The donor group comprised mostly white British people and more females; the analysis possibly underestimated clonal diversity.

As for this clone: The target antigen is unknown.

Some clones are missing from TCRdb's copy, which holds only in-frame ones; the method was immunoSEQ multiplex PCR. Altogether some 120,000 clones are present, around nine tenths being singletons, with the ten largest covering around 30%. The sequenced sample was peripheral blood, obtained on day 0 of AZD1222 vaccination. This sequence was found in an adult in good health.

The CDR3 here is CASSPGQPGNTIYF. Written as DNA, the CDR3 is TGTGCCAGCAGCCCCGGACAGCCTGGAAACACCATATATTTT. The chain recombines TRBV11-3 with TRBJ1-3; D possibly corresponds to TRBD1 (6 bases). This CDR3 comprises 14 residues. The germline V gene encodes CDR1 SGHNT and CDR2 YENEEA. V dropped 5 bases and J dropped 2 bases, with 10 bases sitting between them.